This is a list of T cell receptor beta chains from one sample in a study of shared clonotypes between healthy human individuals. Produced via immunoSEQ multiplex PCR; TCRdb's table is partial and in-frame only. The sample yields about 2 million clones, roughly 95% seen once. Sequencing was done on a sample of naive CD4+ T cells sorted from blood. These receptors were collected from a man between 18 and 35 years old in good health. The CDR3 runs from the conserved cysteine through the conserved F or W. The order of the fields is CDR3 length, D gene, J gene, V gene, clone size, CDR3 DNA, CDR3 protein. The D gene is left open where the match is weak. The size field is filled for only some rows; it gives once, few, many or a size class.

length: 16; D: -; J: TRBJ1-4; V: TRBV25-1; size: -; DNA: TGTGCCAGCAGTGAGCCCCGACAAGGCTATAATGAAAAACTGTTTTTT; CDR3: CASSEPRQGYNEKLFF
length: 13; D: -; J: TRBJ2-1; V: TRBV6-5; size: -; DNA: TGTGCCAGCAGTGCCGCGGCCTCCAATGAGCAGTTCTTC; CDR3: CASSAAASNEQFF
length: 15; D: TRBD2; J: TRBJ2-7; V: TRBV5-4; size: -; DNA: TGTGCCAGCAGCGCCGGGACTAGCGGAGTCTACGAGCAGTACTTC; CDR3: CASSAGTSGVYEQYF
length: 14; D: TRBD1; J: TRBJ1-3; V: TRBV5-1; size: -; DNA: TGCGCCAGCACCGCCGGGACAGAAGGAAACACCATATATTTT; CDR3: CASTAGTEGNTIYF
length: 15; D: -; J: TRBJ2-7; V: TRBV11-2; size: once; DNA: TGTGCCAGCAGCTTACGCGGGCAGCCCCAACGGGAGCAGTACTTC; CDR3: CASSLRGQPQREQYF
length: 15; D: -; J: TRBJ1-1; V: TRBV10-3; size: -; DNA: TGTGCCATCAGTTCGGGGGGCGACCCGGCTACTGAAGCTTTCTTT; CDR3: CAISSGGDPATEAFF
length: 16; D: TRBD1; J: TRBJ2-7; V: TRBV5-1; size: -; DNA: TGCGCCAGCAGCTTGGGGGGACAGGGCGGATCTAACGAGCAGTACTTC; CDR3: CASSLGGQGGSNEQYF
length: 14; D: TRBD2; J: TRBJ2-7; V: TRBV10-3; size: -; DNA: TGTGCCATCAGTGAGACTAGCGGGACATCAGGGCAGTACTTC; CDR3: CAISETSGTSGQYF
length: 15; D: -; J: TRBJ2-1; V: TRBV6-5; size: -; DNA: TGTGCCAGCAGTTACAGTGGCAGGGTCCGGAATGAGCAGTTCTTC; CDR3: CASSYSGRVRNEQFF
length: 16; D: -; J: TRBJ2-7; V: TRBV15; size: -; DNA: TGTGCCACCAGCAGAGATTTAGGACAAAGCTCCTACGAGCAGTACTTC; CDR3: CATSRDLGQSSYEQYF
length: 15; D: -; J: TRBJ2-3; V: TRBV2; size: -; DNA: TGTGCCAGCAGGACGGACGGAAGTCCCACAGATACGCAGTATTTT; CDR3: CASRTDGSPTDTQYF
length: 13; D: TRBD1; J: TRBJ1-1; V: TRBV30; size: -; DNA: TGTGCCTGGAGCTCTTGGGACAGGAGAGAAGCTTTCTTT; CDR3: CAWSSWDRREAFF
length: 15; D: TRBD2; J: TRBJ2-2; V: TRBV10-3; size: -; DNA: TGTGCCATCAGGGAGAGCGGGAGGTATACCTGGGAGCTGTTTTTT; CDR3: CAIRESGRYTWELFF
length: 16; D: TRBD2; J: TRBJ2-7; V: TRBV7-2; size: -; DNA: TGTGCCAGCAGTTTAAGTGCGCGACTAGCTCCCTACGAGCAGTACTTC; CDR3: CASSLSARLAPYEQYF
length: 11; D: -; J: TRBJ2-2; V: TRBV27; size: few; DNA: TGTGCCAGCAGTAAGGGCGGGGAGCTGTTTTTT; CDR3: CASSKGGELFF
length: 14; D: -; J: TRBJ2-3; V: TRBV6-5; size: once; DNA: TGTGCCAGCAGTTACTCGTTTGGCACAGATACGCAGTATTTT; CDR3: CASSYSFGTDTQYF
length: 15; D: -; J: TRBJ2-7; V: TRBV5-1; size: -; DNA: TGCGCCAGCAGCTTGGACCCGGGTGACTCCTACGAGCAGTACTTC; CDR3: CASSLDPGDSYEQYF
length: 14; D: -; J: TRBJ1-6; V: TRBV27; size: -; DNA: TGTGCCAGCAGTCCTGCGTCGAATTATTCACCCCTCCACTTT; CDR3: CASSPASNYSPLHF
length: 16; D: -; J: TRBJ1-6; V: TRBV5-1; size: -; DNA: TGCGCCAGCAGCTTGGCGGGGGCCTCCTATAATTCACCCCTCCACTTT; CDR3: CASSLAGASYNSPLHF
length: 11; D: -; J: TRBJ2-1; V: TRBV2; size: -; DNA: TGTGCCACCAGTTTCGGGAATGAGCAGTTCTTC; CDR3: CATSFGNEQFF
length: 14; D: -; J: TRBJ1-4; V: TRBV2; size: -; DNA: TGTGCCAGCAGGTCAACAGGCTCCGGGGCTAGGCTGTTTTTT; CDR3: CASRSTGSGARLFF
length: 14; D: TRBD2; J: TRBJ2-5; V: TRBV6-5; size: -; DNA: TGTGCCGCGAACCGCGGGGGGGGTGGAGAGACCCAGTACTTC; CDR3: CAANRGGGGETQYF